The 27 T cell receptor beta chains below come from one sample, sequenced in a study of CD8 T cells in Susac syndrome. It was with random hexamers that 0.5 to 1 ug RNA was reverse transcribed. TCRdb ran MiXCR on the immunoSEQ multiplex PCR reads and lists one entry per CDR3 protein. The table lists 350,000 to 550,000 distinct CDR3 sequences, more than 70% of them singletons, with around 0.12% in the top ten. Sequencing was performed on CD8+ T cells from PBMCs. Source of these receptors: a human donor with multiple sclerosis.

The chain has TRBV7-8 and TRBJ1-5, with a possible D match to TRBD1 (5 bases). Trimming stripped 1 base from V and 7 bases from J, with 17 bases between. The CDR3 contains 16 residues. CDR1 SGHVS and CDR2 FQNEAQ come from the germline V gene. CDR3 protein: CASSLVWDSDGQPQHF. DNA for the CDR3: TGTGCCAGCAGCTTAGTATGGGACTCCGATGGGCAGCCCCAGCATTTT.

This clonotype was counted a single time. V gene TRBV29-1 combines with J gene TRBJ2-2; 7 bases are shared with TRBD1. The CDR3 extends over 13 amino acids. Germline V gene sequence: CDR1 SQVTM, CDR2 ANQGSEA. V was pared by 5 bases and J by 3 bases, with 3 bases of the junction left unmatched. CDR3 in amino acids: CSVFGQDTGELFF. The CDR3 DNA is TGCAGCGTTTTTGGACAGGACACCGGGGAGCTGTTTTTT.

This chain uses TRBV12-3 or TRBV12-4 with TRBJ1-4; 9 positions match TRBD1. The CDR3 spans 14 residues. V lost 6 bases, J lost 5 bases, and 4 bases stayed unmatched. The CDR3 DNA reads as TGTGCCAGCAGCCCGACAGGGGGAAATGAAAAACTGTTTTTT. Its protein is CASSPTGGNEKLFF.

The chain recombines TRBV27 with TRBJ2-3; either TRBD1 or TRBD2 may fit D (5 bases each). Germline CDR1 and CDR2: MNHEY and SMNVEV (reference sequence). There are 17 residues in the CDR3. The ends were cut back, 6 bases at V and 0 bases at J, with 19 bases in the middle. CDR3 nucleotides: TGTGCCAGCAGATCCGTTCGGGACGTAACTAGCACAGATACGCAGTATTTT. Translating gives CASRSVRDVTSTDTQYF.

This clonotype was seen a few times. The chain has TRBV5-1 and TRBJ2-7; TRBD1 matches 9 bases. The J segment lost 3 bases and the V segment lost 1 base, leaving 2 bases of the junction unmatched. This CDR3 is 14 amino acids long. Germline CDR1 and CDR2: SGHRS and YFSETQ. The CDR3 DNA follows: TGCGCCAGCAGCTTGACAGGGGGCATCTACGAGCAGTACTTC. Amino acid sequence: CASSLTGGIYEQYF.

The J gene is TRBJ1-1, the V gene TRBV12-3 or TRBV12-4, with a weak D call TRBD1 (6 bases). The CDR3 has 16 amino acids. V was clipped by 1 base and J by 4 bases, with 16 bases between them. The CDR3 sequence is CASSLVVGGRITEAFF. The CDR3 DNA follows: TGTGCCAGCAGTTTAGTTGTCGGGGGGCGGATCACTGAAGCTTTCTTT.

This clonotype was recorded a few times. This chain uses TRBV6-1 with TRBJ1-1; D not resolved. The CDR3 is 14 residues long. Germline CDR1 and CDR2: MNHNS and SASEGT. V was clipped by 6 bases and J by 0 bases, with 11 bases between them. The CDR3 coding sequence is TGTGCCAGCAGCGACCCGGATTTGAACACTGAAGCTTTCTTT. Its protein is CASSDPDLNTEAFF.

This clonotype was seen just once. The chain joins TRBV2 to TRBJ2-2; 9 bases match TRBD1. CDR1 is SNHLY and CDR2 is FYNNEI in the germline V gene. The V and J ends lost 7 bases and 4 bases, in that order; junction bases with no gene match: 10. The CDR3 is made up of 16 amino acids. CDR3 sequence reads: CASTPFTGGGTGELFF. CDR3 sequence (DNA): TGTGCCAGCACTCCATTCACAGGGGGCGGCACCGGGGAGCTGTTTTTT.

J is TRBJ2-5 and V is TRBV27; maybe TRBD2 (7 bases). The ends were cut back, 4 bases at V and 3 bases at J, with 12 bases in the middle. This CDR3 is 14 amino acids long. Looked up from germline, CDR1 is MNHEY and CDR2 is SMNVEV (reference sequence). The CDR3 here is CASSWEGGEETQYF. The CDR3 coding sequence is TGTGCCAGCAGTTGGGAGGGGGGTGAAGAGACCCAGTACTTC.

CDR3 amino acids: CASSSSRPEAFF. The DNA for the CDR3 is TGTGCCAGCAGCTCCTCAAGACCTGAAGCTTTCTTT. V usage is TRBV13 and J usage is TRBJ1-1; D not resolved. The ends were cut back, 4 bases at V and 6 bases at J, with 9 bases in the middle. CDR1 and CDR2 from the germline V gene are PRHDT and FYEKMQ (reference sequence). The CDR3 totals 12 residues.

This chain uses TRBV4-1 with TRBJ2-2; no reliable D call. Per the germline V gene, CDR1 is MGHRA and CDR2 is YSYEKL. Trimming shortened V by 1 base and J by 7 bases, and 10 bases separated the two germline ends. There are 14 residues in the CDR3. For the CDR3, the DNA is TGCGCCAGCAGCCAAGTGGGGTTAGTCGGGGAGCTGTTTTTT. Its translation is CASSQVGLVGELFF.

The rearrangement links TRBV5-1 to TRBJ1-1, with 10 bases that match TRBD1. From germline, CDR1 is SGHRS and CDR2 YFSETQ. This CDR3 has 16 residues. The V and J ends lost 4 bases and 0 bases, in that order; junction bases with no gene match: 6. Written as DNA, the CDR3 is TGCGCCAGCAGCGTAGGGGACAGGGGAATGAACACTGAAGCTTTCTTT. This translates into CASSVGDRGMNTEAFF.

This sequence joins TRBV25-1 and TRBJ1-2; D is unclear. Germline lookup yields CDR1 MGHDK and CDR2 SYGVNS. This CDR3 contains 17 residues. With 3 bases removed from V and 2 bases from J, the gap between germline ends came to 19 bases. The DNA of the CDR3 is TGTGCCAGCAGTGAGGAATATCTGGGCAGACAAAACTATGGCTACACCTTC. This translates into CASSEEYLGRQNYGYTF.

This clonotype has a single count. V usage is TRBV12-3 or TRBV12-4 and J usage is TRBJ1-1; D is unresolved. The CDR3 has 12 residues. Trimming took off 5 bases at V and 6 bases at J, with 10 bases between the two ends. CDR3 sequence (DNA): TGTGCCAGCAGTCCCCTTAACGCTGAAGCTTTCTTT. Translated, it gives CASSPLNAEAFF.

The chain's CDR3 is CASSQDREGPNEKLFF. The CDR3 DNA is TGCGCCAGCAGCCAAGATCGGGAAGGGCCCAATGAAAAACTGTTTTTT. The chain links TRBV4-1 to TRBJ1-4; D remains ambiguous. V lost 0 bases and J 5 bases, leaving 13 bases between the germline ends. Germline-derived CDR1 and CDR2 are MGHRA and YSYEKL. The CDR3 is made up of 16 amino acids.

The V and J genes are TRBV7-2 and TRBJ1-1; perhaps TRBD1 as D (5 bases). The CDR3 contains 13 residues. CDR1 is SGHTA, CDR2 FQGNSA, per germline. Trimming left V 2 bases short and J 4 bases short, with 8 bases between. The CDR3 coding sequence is TGTGCCAGCAGCTTACCGGGGGTCACTGAAGCTTTCTTT. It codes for CASSLPGVTEAFF.

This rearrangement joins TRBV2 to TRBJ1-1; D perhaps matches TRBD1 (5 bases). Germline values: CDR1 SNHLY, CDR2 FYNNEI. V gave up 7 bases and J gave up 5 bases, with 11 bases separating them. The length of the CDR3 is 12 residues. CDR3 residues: CASIQEGTEAFF. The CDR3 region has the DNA TGTGCCAGCATTCAGGAGGGGACTGAAGCTTTCTTT.

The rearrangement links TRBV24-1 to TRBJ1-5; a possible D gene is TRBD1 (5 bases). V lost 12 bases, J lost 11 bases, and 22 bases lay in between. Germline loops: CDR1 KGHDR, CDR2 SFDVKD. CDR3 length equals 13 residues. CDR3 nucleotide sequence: TGTGCCCCTTACAGGTCCAAACTGGTAGCCCAGCATTTT. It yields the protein CAPYRSKLVAQHF.

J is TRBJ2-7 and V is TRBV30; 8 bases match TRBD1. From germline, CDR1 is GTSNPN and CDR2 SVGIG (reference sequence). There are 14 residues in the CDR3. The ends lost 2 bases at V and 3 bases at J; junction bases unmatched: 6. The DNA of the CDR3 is TGTGCCTGGAGTTCCGGGACAGGAGACTACGAGCAGTACTTC. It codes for CAWSSGTGDYEQYF.

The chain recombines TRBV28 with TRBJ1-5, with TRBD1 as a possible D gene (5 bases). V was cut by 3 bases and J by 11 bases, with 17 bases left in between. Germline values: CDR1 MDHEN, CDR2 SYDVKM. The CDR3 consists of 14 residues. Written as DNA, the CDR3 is TGTGCCAGCAGTTTTCTGCGGAGCCGGGGGACCCAGCATTTT. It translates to CASSFLRSRGTQHF.

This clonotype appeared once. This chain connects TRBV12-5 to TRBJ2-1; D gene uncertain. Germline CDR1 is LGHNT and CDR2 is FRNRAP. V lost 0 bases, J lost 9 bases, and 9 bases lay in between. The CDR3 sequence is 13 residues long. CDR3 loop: CASGLVLWSEQFF. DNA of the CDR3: TGTGCTAGTGGTTTGGTATTATGGAGTGAGCAGTTCTTC.

CDR3 nucleotides: TGTGCCAGCAGTTTTGGCAGCTATTCACCCCTCCACTTT. Protein: CASSFGSYSPLHF. V gene TRBV27 combines with J gene TRBJ1-6; D ambiguous. Trimming pared 3 bases from V and 8 bases from J, leaving 8 bases between. This CDR3 spans 13 amino acids. Germline loops: CDR1 MNHEY, CDR2 SMNVEV (reference sequence).

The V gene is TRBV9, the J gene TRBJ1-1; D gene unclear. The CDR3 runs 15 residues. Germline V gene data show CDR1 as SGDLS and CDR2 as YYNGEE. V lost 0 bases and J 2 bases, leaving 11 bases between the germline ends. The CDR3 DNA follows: TGTGCCAGCAGCGTAGGTGGATCTATCAACACTGAAGCTTTCTTT. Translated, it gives CASSVGGSINTEAFF.

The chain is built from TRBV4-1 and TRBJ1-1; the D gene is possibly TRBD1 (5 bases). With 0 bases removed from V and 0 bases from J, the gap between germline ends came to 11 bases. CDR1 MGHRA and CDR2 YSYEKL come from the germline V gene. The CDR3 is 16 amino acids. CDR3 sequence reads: CASSQEGTTMNTEAFF. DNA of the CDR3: TGCGCCAGCAGCCAAGAAGGGACGACTATGAACACTGAAGCTTTCTTT.

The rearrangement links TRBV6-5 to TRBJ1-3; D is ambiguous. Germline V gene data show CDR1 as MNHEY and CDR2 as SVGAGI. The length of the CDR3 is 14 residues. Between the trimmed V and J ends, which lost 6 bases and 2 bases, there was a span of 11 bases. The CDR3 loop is CASSYGPPGNTIYF. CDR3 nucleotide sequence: TGTGCCAGCAGCTACGGGCCTCCTGGAAACACCATATATTTT.

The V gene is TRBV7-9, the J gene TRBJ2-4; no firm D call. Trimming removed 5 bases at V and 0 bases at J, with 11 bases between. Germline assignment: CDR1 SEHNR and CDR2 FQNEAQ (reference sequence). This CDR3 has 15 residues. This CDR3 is CASSLPQVAKNIQYF. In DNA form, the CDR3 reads TGTGCCAGCAGCCTTCCCCAGGTAGCCAAAAACATTCAGTACTTC.

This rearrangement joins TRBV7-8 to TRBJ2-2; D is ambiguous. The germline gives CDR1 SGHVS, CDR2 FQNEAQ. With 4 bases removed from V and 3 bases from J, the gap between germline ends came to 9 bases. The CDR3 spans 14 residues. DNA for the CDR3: TGTGCCAGCAGCTGGCGACTTGACACCGGGGAGCTGTTTTTT. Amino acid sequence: CASSWRLDTGELFF.